Shown below are 4 T cell receptor beta chains from a single sample sequenced in a study of CD8+ T cells in alopecia areata. TCR sequencing used cDNA made by reverse transcription of extracted RNA. Sequencing was performed with immunoSEQ multiplex PCR; in TCRdb, only in-frame clones are kept and a portion is missing. The profile shows around 170,000 clones, around 49% of them singletons. Noted treatment: oral pan-JAK inhibitor, 5-10 mg twice daily. The source material was CD8+ T cells sorted from blood, sampled between weeks 51 and 52, from a patient treated with tofacitinib. The receptors come from a human donor with alopecia areata.

The chain employs TRBV6-5 and TRBJ1-2; no reliable D call. CDR1 is MNHEY and CDR2 is SVGAGI in the germline V gene. V dropped 10 bases and J dropped 5 bases, with 17 bases sitting between them. This CDR3 has 13 amino acids. The CDR3: CAKPPTDLYGYTF. CDR3 nucleotides: TGTGCCAAACCCCCCACCGACCTGTATGGCTACACCTTC.

This clone was seen more than once but under ten times. This chain connects TRBV27 to TRBJ1-5; D is perhaps TRBD1 (5 bases). Germline loops: CDR1 MNHEY, CDR2 SMNVEV (reference sequence). The V end was cut by 10 bases, the J end by 6 bases, with 16 bases between. The CDR3 is 13 residues long. The CDR3 region is CATHQGAGQPQHF. The CDR3 DNA follows: TGTGCCACCCACCAGGGTGCTGGTCAGCCCCAGCATTTT.

The chain links TRBV27 to TRBJ1-6; TRBD1 agrees at 8 bases. Germline V gives CDR1 MNHEY, CDR2 SMNVEV (reference sequence). The length of the CDR3 is 16 residues. The V and J ends lost 5 bases and 7 bases, in that order; junction bases with no gene match: 10. This chain's CDR3 is CASSLLQRTGNSPLHF. As DNA, the CDR3 is TGTGCCAGCAGTCTATTGCAAAGGACAGGGAATTCACCCCTCCACTTT.

V is TRBV15 and J is TRBJ1-1; D remains ambiguous. The CDR3 is 13 residues long. Germline V gene sequence: CDR1 LNHNV, CDR2 YYDKDF (reference sequence). Trimming took 3 bases from V and 1 from J, leaving 6 bases between them. Here the CDR3 DNA reads TGTGCCACCAGCAGGGCAGCGAACACTGAAGCTTTCTTT. Residues: CATSRAANTEAFF.